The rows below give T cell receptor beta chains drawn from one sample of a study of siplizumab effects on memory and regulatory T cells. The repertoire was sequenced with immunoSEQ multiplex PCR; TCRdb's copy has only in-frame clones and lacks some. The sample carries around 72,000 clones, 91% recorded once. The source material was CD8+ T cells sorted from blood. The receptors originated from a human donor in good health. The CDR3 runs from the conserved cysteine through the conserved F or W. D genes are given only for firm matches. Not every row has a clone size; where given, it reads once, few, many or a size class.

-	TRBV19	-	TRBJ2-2	CASMGGDGELFF	TGTGCCAGTATGGGAGGAGACGGGGAGCTGTTTTTT
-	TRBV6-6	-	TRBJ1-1	CASSYSFSAEPFF	TGTGCCAGCAGTTACTCGTTCTCAGCGGAGCCTTTCTTT
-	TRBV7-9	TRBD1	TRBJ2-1	CASSTLTGVGEQFF	TGTGCCAGCAGCACTTTGACAGGGGTAGGGGAGCAGTTCTTC
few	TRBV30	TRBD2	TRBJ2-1	CAWRGLAGGFGEQFF	TGTGCCTGGAGGGGACTAGCGGGTGGGTTTGGAGAGCAGTTCTTC
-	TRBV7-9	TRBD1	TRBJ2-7	CASSLVGQGGNEQYF	TGTGCCAGCAGCTTAGTGGGACAGGGGGGGAACGAGCAGTACTTC
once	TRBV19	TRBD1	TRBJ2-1	CATHVGTGVYNEQFF	TGTGCCACCCACGTAGGGACAGGGGTGTACAATGAGCAGTTCTTC
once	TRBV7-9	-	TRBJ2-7	CASSEELSYEQYF	TGTGCCAGCAGCGAAGAGCTCTCCTACGAGCAGTACTTC
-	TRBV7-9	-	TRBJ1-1	CATLPANTEAFF	TGTGCCACCCTGCCAGCGAACACTGAAGCTTTCTTT
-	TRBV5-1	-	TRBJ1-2	CASSNGTLYGYTF	TGCGCCAGCAGCAACGGGACTCTCTATGGCTACACCTTC
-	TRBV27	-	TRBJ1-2	CASSLSSPPGRGYGYTF	TGTGCCAGCAGTTTATCGTCCCCGCCAGGGCGAGGCTATGGCTACACCTTC
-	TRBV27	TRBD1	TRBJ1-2	CASSPRDRTLSF	TGTGCCAGCAGCCCGCGGGACAGGACCCTTTCTTTC
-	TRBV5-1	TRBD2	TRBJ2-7	CASSLGLASYEQYF	TGCGCCAGCAGCTTGGGACTAGCCTCCTACGAGCAGTACTTC
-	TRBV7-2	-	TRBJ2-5	CASSLDYLGQETQYF	TGTGCCAGCAGCTTAGACTACCTGGGGCAAGAGACCCAGTACTTC
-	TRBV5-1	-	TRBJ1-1	CASSNTGQGTEAFF	TGCGCCAGCAGCAACACAGGGCAGGGAACTGAAGCTTTCTTT